This TCR beta chain was identified during a study of HIV-infected patients and healthy controls. The repertoire came from unfractionated whole blood and reflected all unsorted peripheral T cells. Per the germline V gene, CDR1 is MNHEY and CDR2 is SVGEGT. The CDR3 runs to 16 residues. The V end lost 4 bases, the J end lost 4 bases, and 19 bases lay between the germline ends. Notes on the study in general: Healthy control repertoires had roughly threefold more distinct CDR3s than untreated HIV+ repertoires, and higher Shannon diversity. HIV-infected repertoires had significantly higher mean Gini indices than controls, possibly reflecting oligoclonality. Healthy controls shared more CDR3 sequences between individuals than HIV-infected patients did.

Alpha and beta constant-region primers primed reverse transcription of approximately 0.55 ug RNA. Alpha and beta chain libraries were made separately by chain-specific third strand synthesis with multiplexing indices. Ligation attached cDNA to a 5' RACE adapter that carried a random hexamer and SP2 site. TCRdb reprocessed the 5' RACE reads with MiXCR, giving one entry per CDR3 protein. Seen here are 15,000 to 20,000 distinct CDR3 sequences, roughly 8.2% observed once, and the top ten hold over 2.5%. The table lists this clonotype with many counts. Its target is unknown. The V and J genes are TRBV6-2 or TRBV6-3 and TRBJ2-5; D not certain. This sequence was found in an adult in good health. The sample comprised blood. CDR3: CASSSFGDTLRETQYF. CDR3 nucleotides: TGTGCCAGCAGTTCCTTCGGAGATACCCTCCGAGAGACCCAGTACTTC.